The clone carrying this T cell receptor (beta chain) was counted a single time. The source of the sample is a study of blood T cell repertoires in COVID-19. Study overall: COVID-19 samples collected from the United States, Italy and Spain covered acute and convalescent phases. T cells, B-cell-depleted T cells, or PBMCs provided the cDNA or gDNA that served as material.

The CDR3 is 15 residues long. V gave up 2 bases and J gave up 7 bases; unmatched junction bases: 10. The germline V gene has CDR1 MGHRA and CDR2 YSYEKL. Under the authors' procedure: Cell counts per sample came from amplifying reference gene primers. Method: immunoSEQ multiplex PCR; TCRdb's copy keeps in-frame clones and lacks some. That table gives V, J and clone size, and the DNA gave D and trimming. The repertoire consists of about 190,000 clones, with roughly 87% occurring once and the leading ten covering roughly 6.1%. Sequenced input: peripheral blood. The receptor comes from a middle-aged woman with acute or convalescent COVID-19. The J gene is TRBJ1-2, the V gene TRBV4-1; 7 bases are a match to TRBD1. The CDR3 loop is CASSQIRDSPIGYTF. In DNA, the CDR3 is TGCGCCAGCAGCCAAATCCGGGACAGCCCTATTGGCTACACCTTC.